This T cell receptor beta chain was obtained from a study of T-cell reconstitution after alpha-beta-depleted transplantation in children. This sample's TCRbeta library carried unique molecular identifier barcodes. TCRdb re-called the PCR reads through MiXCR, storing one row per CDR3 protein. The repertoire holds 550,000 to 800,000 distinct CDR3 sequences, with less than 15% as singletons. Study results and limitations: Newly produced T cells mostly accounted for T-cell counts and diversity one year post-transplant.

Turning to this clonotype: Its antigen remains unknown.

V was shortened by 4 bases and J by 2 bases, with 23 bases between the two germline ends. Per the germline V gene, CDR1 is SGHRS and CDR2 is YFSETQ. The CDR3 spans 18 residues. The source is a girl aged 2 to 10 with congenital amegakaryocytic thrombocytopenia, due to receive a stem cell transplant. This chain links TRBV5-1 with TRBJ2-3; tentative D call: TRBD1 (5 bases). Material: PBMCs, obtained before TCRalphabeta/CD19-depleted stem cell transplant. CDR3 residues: CASSLPPGAPLHTDTQYF. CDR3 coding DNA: TGCGCCAGCAGCCTGCCCCCTGGGGCGCCACTCCACACAGATACGCAGTATTTT.